Only a few counts were recorded for the clone carrying this T cell receptor beta chain. Expressed TCRB transcripts were sequenced, since all the RNA that had been isolated was reverse transcribed. Produced via immunoSEQ multiplex PCR; TCRdb's table is partial and in-frame only. The data contain 400,000 to 550,000 clones, about an eighth of them singletons. The data were obtained in a study of beta chain features in type 1 diabetes. Study-wide context: Sorted cells examined across all samples numbered around 99,000,000.

The J segment lost 8 bases and the V segment lost 2 bases, leaving 9 bases of the junction unmatched. The CDR3 totals 16 residues. Germline CDR1 reads SEHNR; CDR2 reads FQNEAQ (reference sequence). The specimen sequenced was naive CD4+ T cells from blood. This TCR was sampled from a woman between 18 and 29 years old in good health. The V gene is TRBV7-9, the J gene TRBJ2-1; 10 bases are a match to TRBD2. The CDR3 DNA is TGTGCCAGCAGCTTATCTTCTAGCGGGGGCCGGGATGAGCAGTTCTTC. The encoded protein is CASSLSSSGGRDEQFF.